The 24 T cell receptor beta chains given below trace back to one sample, sequenced in a study of OX40 agonist ivuxolimab in advanced cancers. Measured with immunoSEQ multiplex PCR; TCRdb has only the in-frame clones, and not every one. The sample carries about 45,000 clones, 91% recorded once. The sequencing used CD4+ or CD8+ T cells sorted from blood, collected in a trial of the OX40 agonist ivuxolimab. The source is an adult with an advanced solid tumor such as melanoma, head and neck, liver or kidney cancer.

The chain carries TRBV4-3 and TRBJ2-2; D ambiguous. Trimming shortened V by 0 bases and J by 6 bases, and 17 bases separated the two germline ends. This CDR3 is built from 17 residues. Germline values: CDR1 LGHNA, CDR2 YSLEER. The CDR3 DNA reads TGCGCCAGCAGCCAAGATGCAGAGCTAGAAGCGTCCGGGGAGCTGTTTTTT. The encoded protein is CASSQDAELEASGELFF.

By share of the sample, this clone is medium-sized. This chain joins TRBV6-1 and TRBJ2-1; D is undetermined. This CDR3 region has 12 residues. Trimming removed 8 bases at V and 5 bases at J, with 10 bases between. Germline CDR1 reads MNHNS; CDR2 reads SASEGT. The CDR3 DNA reads TGTGCCAGCTCCTCCCGCCACAATGAGCAGTTCTTC. Translation: CASSSRHNEQFF.

The V call is TRBV7-9, the J call TRBJ2-7, with 10 bases matching TRBD1. After removal of 4 bases from V and 2 bases from J, the junction contained 5 bases not matched to a gene. CDR1 is SEHNR, CDR2 FQNEAQ, per germline (reference sequence). The CDR3 length is 15 residues. CDR3 amino acids: CASSWWDRGTYEQYF. The CDR3 DNA follows: TGTGCCAGCAGCTGGTGGGACAGGGGAACCTACGAGCAGTACTTC.

The chain is built from TRBV5-1 and TRBJ2-1; TRBD1 might be the D (6 bases). The germline gives CDR1 SGHRS, CDR2 YFSETQ. The CDR3 consists of 14 residues. Trimming removed 7 bases from V and 6 bases from J, with 17 bases in between. DNA of the CDR3: TGCGCCAGCTGGTCAGGGGCGCAAGCCAATGAGCAGTTCTTC. Amino acids: CASWSGAQANEQFF.

This clone has just one count. The genes are TRBV4-1 and TRBJ2-5; D perhaps matches TRBD1 (6 bases). The CDR3 loop spans 14 amino acids. V shed 3 bases and J shed 1 base, with 9 bases lying between them. The germline V gene encodes CDR1 MGHRA and CDR2 YSYEKL. CDR3 nucleotide sequence: TGCGCCAGCAGCCACCTCAGGGGCCAAGAGACCCAGTACTTC. Translation gives CASSHLRGQETQYF.

This clone was detected only a few times. The rearrangement uses TRBV4-1 and TRBJ1-2, with 11 bases matching TRBD1. CDR3 length: 16 amino acids. Trimming at V came to 0 bases and at J to 3 bases, leaving 3 bases not matched to a gene. Per germline, CDR1 MGHRA and CDR2 YSYEKL. As DNA, the CDR3 is TGCGCCAGCAGCCAAGAAGGACAGGGGGCGTACTATGGCTACACCTTC. Translated: CASSQEGQGAYYGYTF.

V is TRBV11-2 and J is TRBJ2-7; 8 bases agree with TRBD1. The germline V gene encodes CDR1 SGHAT and CDR2 FQNNGV. The CDR3 is 14 residues long. With 5 bases clipped from V and 3 bases from J, the junction kept 6 bases outside the gene matches. The CDR3 loop is CASSPWTGNYEQYF. DNA of the CDR3: TGTGCCAGCAGCCCATGGACAGGGAACTACGAGCAGTACTTC.

The gene calls are TRBV4-1 and TRBJ1-1; TRBD1 might be the D (6 bases). The ends were cut back, 0 bases at V and 5 bases at J, with 16 bases in the middle. The CDR3 is 16 amino acids. Germline V gene data show CDR1 as MGHRA and CDR2 as YSYEKL. As DNA, the CDR3 is TGCGCCAGCAGCCAAGAACAGGGAAGCCAGGAAACTGAAGCTTTCTTT. It translates to CASSQEQGSQETEAFF.

The V call is TRBV13, the J call TRBJ1-2; D is unclear. The CDR3 totals 15 residues. The V gene's germline CDR1 is PRHDT and CDR2 FYEKMQ (reference sequence). V gave up 2 bases and J gave up 1 base, with 11 bases separating them. CDR3 residues: CASSLRYLGNYGYTF. The CDR3 coding sequence is TGTGCCAGCAGCTTAAGGTACCTGGGTAACTATGGCTACACCTTC. Full variable domain (rest looked up from reference TRBV13 and TRBJ1-2): AAGVIQSPRHLIKEKRETATLKCYPIPRHDTVYWYQQGPGQDPQFLISFYEKMQSDKGSIPDRFSAQQFSDYHSELNMSSLELGDSALYFCASSLRYLGNYGYTFGSGTRLTVV.

As concerns this clone: At one end, the junction sequence differs from germline, possibly due to a read error. The chain couples TRBV6-5 to TRBJ2-7, with no clear D. The germline gives CDR1 MNHEY, CDR2 SVGAGI. The CDR3 runs to 11 residues. The CDR3 region has the DNA TGTGCCAGCACTTACAAAGGGGAGCAGTACTTC. This translates into CASTYKGEQYF.

The chain is built from TRBV11-3 and TRBJ2-1; D is ambiguous. This CDR3 region has 15 residues. The ends were cut back, 5 bases at V and 8 bases at J, with 19 bases in the middle. Per the germline V gene, CDR1 is SGHNT and CDR2 is YENEEA. CDR3 in amino acids: CASSQSPDSFHEQFF. CDR3 bases: TGTGCCAGCAGCCAGAGTCCCGATAGTTTTCATGAGCAGTTCTTC.

The chain joins TRBV19 to TRBJ2-6; 9 bases agree with TRBD1. The V gene end was trimmed by 6 bases and the J gene end by 3 bases; junction bases not matched to a gene: 18. CDR1 is LNHDA, CDR2 SQIVND, per germline (reference sequence). CDR3 size: 20 residues. CDR3 sequence (DNA): TGTGCCAGTAGACCCCCCAATCCCGGGACAGGGTTTTTTGGGGCCAACGTCCTGACTTTC. Encoded protein: CASRPPNPGTGFFGANVLTF.

The V gene is TRBV4-1, the J gene TRBJ2-1; D remains unclear. Germline V gene data show CDR1 as MGHRA and CDR2 as YSYEKL. Trimming took off 0 bases at V and 7 bases at J, with 4 bases between the two ends. The CDR3 loop spans 12 amino acids. CDR3 DNA sequence: TGCGCCAGCAGCCAAGAATATAATGAGCAGTTCTTC. It translates to CASSQEYNEQFF.

The rearrangement links TRBV7-9 to TRBJ2-1, with TRBD2 identical over 8 bases. Looked up from germline, CDR1 is SEHNR and CDR2 is FQNEAQ (reference sequence). The V segment lost 5 bases and the J segment 7 bases; nucleotides outside the gene matches: 4. CDR3 length: 13 residues. CDR3 nucleotides: TGTGCCAGCAGCGCAGCGGGAGAGAATGAGCAGTTCTTC. It is translated as CASSAAGENEQFF.

J is TRBJ1-1 and V is TRBV28, with D tentatively TRBD1 (6 bases). Trimming stripped 3 bases from V and 7 bases from J, with 12 bases between. Per the germline V gene, CDR1 is MDHEN and CDR2 is SYDVKM. This CDR3 is 13 amino acids long. The CDR3 region is CASSFRGSSEAFF. DNA of the CDR3: TGTGCCAGCAGTTTCAGGGGCTCAAGTGAAGCTTTCTTT.

In regard to this clone: Other DNA sequences of this sample code for an identical CDR3. The chain employs TRBV30 and TRBJ1-1; D gene unclear. The V and J ends lost 0 bases and 4 bases respectively, with 6 bases between them. CDR1 GTSNPN and CDR2 SVGIG come from the germline V gene (reference sequence). The CDR3 consists of 12 residues. CDR3 amino acids: CAWSVRGTEAFF. The CDR3 DNA is TGTGCCTGGAGTGTACGGGGCACTGAAGCTTTCTTT.

The rearrangement uses TRBV10-2 and TRBJ1-2; D unresolved. Between the trimmed V and J ends, which lost 3 bases and 8 bases, there was a span of 7 bases. The CDR3 has 11 residues. The germline gives CDR1 WSHSY, CDR2 SAAADI. In DNA form, the CDR3 reads TGCGCCAGCAGTGAAGGAGGGGGCTACACCTTC. It is translated as CASSEGGGYTF.

The chain joins TRBV6-6 to TRBJ2-1; 10 nucleotides match TRBD2. J lost 10 bases, V lost 0 bases, and 9 bases had no gene match. The CDR3 totals 16 residues. Germline V gives CDR1 MNHNY, CDR2 SVGAGI (reference sequence). DNA of the CDR3: TGTGCCAGCAGTTACTCGTTGTCTAGCGGGAGTAGCGAGCAGTTCTTC. Protein sequence: CASSYSLSSGSSEQFF.

The V gene is TRBV7-9, the J gene TRBJ2-3; 14 nucleotides agree with TRBD2. The CDR3 is made up of 16 amino acids. From germline, CDR1 is SEHNR and CDR2 FQNEAQ (reference sequence). Trimming removed 6 bases from V and 3 bases from J; junction bases left unmatched: 5. The CDR3 sequence is CASRGLAGGGTDTQYF. In nucleotides, the CDR3 is TGTGCCAGCAGAGGACTAGCGGGAGGAGGGACAGATACGCAGTATTTT.

In its sample, this clone was seen a few times. The chain uses TRBV27 and TRBJ2-7; TRBD1 matches 9 bases. This CDR3 has 13 amino acids. The germline gives CDR1 MNHEY, CDR2 SMNVEV (reference sequence). The V segment lost 3 bases and the J segment 9 bases; nucleotides outside the gene matches: 6. This chain's CDR3 is CASSLGQGTGQYF. The DNA of the CDR3 is TGTGCCAGCAGTTTGGGACAGGGAACAGGGCAGTACTTC.

V gene TRBV4-1 combines with J gene TRBJ2-1; the D is unclear. CDR3 size: 15 residues. CDR1 is MGHRA and CDR2 is YSYEKL in the germline V gene. Trimming took off 4 bases at V and 7 bases at J, with 17 bases between the two ends. The CDR3 DNA is TGCGCCAGCAGCCCTCGAGCACTAACCACGAATGAGCAGTTCTTC. Protein: CASSPRALTTNEQFF.

The chain combines TRBV5-4 with TRBJ2-1; D may match TRBD1 or TRBD2 (5 bases each). This CDR3 is built from 15 residues. V was shortened by 1 base and J by 0 bases, with 8 bases between the two germline ends. Germline CDR1 is SGHNT and CDR2 is YYREEE (reference sequence). This chain's CDR3 is CASSLWGSSYNEQFF. CDR3 in DNA: TGTGCCAGCAGCTTGTGGGGGAGCTCCTACAATGAGCAGTTCTTC.

The chain uses TRBV19 and TRBJ2-1, with TRBD2 as a possible D gene (6 bases). Looked up from germline, CDR1 is LNHDA and CDR2 is SQIVND (reference sequence). The CDR3 runs 16 residues. Trimming took off 0 bases at V and 5 bases at J, with 14 bases between the two ends. The CDR3 region has the DNA TGTGCCAGTAGTATAGAGGGGGAGGCTAGGAACAATGAGCAGTTCTTC. This encodes CASSIEGEARNNEQFF.

J is TRBJ2-1 and V is TRBV29-1, with 7 bases that match TRBD2. This CDR3 region has 15 residues. Germline CDR1 SQVTM, CDR2 ANQGSEA. With 5 bases clipped from V and 0 bases from J, the junction kept 7 bases outside the gene matches. Here the CDR3 reads CSVKGLPSSYNEQFF. The CDR3 coding sequence is TGCAGCGTTAAGGGACTACCGAGCTCCTACAATGAGCAGTTCTTC.